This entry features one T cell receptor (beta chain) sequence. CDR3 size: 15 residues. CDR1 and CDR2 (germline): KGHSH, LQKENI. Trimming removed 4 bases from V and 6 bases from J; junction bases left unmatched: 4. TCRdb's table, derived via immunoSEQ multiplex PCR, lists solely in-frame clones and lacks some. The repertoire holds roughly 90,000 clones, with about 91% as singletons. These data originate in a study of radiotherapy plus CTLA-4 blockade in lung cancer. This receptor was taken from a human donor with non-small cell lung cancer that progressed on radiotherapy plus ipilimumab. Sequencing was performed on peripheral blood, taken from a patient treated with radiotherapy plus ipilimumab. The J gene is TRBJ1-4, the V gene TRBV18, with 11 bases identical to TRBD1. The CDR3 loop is CASSLDRGRDEKLFF. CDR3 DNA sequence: TGTGCCAGCTCACTGGACAGGGGGCGAGATGAAAAACTGTTTTTT.